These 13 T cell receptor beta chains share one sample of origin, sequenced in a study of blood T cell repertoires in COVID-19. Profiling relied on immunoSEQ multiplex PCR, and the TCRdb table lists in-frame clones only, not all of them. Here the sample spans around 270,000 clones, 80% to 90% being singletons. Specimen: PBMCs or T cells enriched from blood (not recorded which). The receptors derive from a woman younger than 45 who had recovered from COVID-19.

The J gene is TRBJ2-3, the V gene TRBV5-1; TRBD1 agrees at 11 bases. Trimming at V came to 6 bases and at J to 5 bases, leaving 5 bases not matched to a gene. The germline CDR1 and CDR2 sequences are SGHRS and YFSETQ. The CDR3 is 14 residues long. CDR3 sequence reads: CASTRGTGGDTQYF. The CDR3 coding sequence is TGCGCCAGCACGCGAGGGACAGGGGGAGATACGCAGTATTTT.

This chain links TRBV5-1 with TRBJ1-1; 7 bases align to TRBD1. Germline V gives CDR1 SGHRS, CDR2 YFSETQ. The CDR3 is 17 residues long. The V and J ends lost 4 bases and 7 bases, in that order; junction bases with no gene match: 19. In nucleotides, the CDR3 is TGCGCCAGCAGCCCTGGGCACGCCGGGACAGCCAGTTTTGAAGCTTTCTTT. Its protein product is CASSPGHAGTASFEAFF.

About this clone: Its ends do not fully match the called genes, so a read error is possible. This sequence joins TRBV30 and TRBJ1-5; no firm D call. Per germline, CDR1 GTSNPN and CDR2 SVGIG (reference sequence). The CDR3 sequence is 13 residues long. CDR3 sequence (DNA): TGTGCCTGGAGTGTACCCCCTGGTCAGGCCCAGCATTTT. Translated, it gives CAWSVPPGQAQHF.

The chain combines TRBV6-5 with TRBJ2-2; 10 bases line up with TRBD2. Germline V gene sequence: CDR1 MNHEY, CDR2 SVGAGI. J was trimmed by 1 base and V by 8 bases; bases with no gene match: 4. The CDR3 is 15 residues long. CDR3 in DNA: TGTGCCAGCGGAGCGGGGGGGCTGAACACCGGGGAGCTGTTTTTT. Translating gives CASGAGGLNTGELFF.

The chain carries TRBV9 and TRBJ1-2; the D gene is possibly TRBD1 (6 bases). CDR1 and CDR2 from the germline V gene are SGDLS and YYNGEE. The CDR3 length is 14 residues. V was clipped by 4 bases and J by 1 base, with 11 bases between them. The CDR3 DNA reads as TGTGCCAGCAGCCCGGGACAAAGTAACTATGGCTACACCTTC. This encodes CASSPGQSNYGYTF.

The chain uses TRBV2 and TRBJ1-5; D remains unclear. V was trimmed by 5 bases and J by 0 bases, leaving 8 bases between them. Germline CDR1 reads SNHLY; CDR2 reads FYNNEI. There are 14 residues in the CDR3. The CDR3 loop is CASSLEYSNQPQHF. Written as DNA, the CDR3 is TGTGCCAGCAGTTTGGAGTATAGCAATCAGCCCCAGCATTTT.

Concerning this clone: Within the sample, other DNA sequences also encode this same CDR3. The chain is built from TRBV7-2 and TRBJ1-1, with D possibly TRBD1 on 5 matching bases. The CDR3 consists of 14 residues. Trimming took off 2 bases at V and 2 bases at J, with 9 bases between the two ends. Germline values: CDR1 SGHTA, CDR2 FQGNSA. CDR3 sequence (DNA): TGTGCCAGCAGCTTAAGTACAGGAAACACTGAAGCTTTCTTT. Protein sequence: CASSLSTGNTEAFF.

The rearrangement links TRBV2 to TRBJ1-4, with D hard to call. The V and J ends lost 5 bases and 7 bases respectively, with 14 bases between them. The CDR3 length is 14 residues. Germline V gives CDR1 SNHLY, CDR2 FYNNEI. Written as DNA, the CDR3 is TGTGCCAGCAGTTATGGGCTTGTTGGTGAAAAACTGTTTTTT. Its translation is CASSYGLVGEKLFF. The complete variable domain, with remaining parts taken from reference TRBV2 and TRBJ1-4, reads EPEVTQTPSHQVTQMGQEVILRCVPISNHLYFYWYRQILGQKVEFLVSFYNNEISEKSEIFDDQFSVERPDGSNFTLKIRSTKLEDSAMYFCASSYGLVGEKLFFGSGTQLSVL.

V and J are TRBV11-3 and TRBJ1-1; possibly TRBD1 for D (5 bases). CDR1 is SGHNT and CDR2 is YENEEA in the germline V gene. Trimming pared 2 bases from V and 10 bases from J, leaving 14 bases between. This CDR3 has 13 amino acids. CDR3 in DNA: TGTGCCAGCAGCTTATCCAGGGTGTCTGTAGCTTTCTTT. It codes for CASSLSRVSVAFF.

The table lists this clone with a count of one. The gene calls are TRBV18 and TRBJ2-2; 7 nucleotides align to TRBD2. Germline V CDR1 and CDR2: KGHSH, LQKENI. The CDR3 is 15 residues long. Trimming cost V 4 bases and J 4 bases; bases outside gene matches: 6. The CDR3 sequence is CASSRLAPTTGELFF. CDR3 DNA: TGTGCCAGCTCACGACTAGCTCCGACCACCGGGGAGCTGTTTTTT.

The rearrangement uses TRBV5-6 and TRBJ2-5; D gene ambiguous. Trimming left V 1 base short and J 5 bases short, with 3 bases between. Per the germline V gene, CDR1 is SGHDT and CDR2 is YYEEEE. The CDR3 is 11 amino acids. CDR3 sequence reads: CASSLQETQYF. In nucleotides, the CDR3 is TGTGCCAGCAGCTTGCAGGAGACCCAGTACTTC.

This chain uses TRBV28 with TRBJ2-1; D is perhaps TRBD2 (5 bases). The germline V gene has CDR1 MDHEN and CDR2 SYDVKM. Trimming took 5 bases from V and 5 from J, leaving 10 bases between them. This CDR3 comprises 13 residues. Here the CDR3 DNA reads TGTGCCAGCAGTCGGCGGGTCGACAATGAGCAGTTCTTC. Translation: CASSRRVDNEQFF.

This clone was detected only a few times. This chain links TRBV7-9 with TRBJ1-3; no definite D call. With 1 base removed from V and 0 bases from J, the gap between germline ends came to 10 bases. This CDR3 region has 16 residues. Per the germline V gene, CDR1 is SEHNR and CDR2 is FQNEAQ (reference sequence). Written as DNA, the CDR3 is TGTGCCAGCAGCTTAGGTTCGGGAATCTCTGGAAACACCATATATTTT. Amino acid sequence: CASSLGSGISGNTIYF. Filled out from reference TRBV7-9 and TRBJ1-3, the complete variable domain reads DTGVSQNPRHKITKRGQNVTFRCDPISEHNRLYWYRQTLGQGPEFLTYFQNEAQLEKSRLLSDRFSAERPKGSFSTLEIQRTEQGDSAMYLCASSLGSGISGNTIYFGEGSWLTVV.